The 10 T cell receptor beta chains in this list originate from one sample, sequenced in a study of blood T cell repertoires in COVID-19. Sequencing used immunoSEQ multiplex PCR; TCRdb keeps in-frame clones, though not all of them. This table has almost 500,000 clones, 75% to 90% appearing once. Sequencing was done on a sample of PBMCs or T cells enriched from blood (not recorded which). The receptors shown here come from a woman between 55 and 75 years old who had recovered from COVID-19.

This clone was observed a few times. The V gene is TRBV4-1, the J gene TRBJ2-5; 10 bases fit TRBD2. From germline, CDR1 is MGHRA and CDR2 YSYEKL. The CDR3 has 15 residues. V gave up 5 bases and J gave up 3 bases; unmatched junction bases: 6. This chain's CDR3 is CASSFLGLAKETQYF. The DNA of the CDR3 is TGCGCCAGCAGCTTCCTGGGACTAGCGAAAGAGACCCAGTACTTC.

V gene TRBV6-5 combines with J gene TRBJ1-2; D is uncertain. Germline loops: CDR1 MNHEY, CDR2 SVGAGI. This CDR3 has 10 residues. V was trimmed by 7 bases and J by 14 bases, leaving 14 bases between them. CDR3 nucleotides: TGTGCCAGCAATGCTGTGTTTCTAACCTTC. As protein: CASNAVFLTF.

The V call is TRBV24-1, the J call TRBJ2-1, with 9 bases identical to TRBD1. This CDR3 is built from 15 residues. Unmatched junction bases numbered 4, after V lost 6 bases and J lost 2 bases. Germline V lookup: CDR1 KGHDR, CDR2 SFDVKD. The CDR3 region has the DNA TGTGCCACCAGTTATGGGACAGGGACCTACAATGAGCAGTTCTTC. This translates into CATSYGTGTYNEQFF.

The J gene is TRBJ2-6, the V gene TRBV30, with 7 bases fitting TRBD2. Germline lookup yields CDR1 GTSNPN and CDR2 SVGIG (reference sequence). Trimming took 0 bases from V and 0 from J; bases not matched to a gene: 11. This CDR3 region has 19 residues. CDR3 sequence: CAWSVVGGKVNSGANVLTF. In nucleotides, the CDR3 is TGTGCCTGGAGTGTAGTGGGGGGGAAGGTTAACTCTGGGGCCAACGTCCTGACTTTC.

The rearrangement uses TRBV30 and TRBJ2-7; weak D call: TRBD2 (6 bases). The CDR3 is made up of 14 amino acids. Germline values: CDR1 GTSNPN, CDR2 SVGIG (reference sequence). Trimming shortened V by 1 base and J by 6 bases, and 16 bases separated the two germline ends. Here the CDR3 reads CAWSGSRETGEQYV. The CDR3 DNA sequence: TGTGCCTGGAGTGGATCCCGGGAGACGGGCGAGCAGTACGTC.

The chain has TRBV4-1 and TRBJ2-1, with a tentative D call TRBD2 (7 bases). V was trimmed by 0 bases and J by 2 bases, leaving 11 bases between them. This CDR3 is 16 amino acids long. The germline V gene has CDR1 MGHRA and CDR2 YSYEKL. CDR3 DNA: TGCGCCAGCAGCCAAGAGGGGGGGCCCGCCTACAATGAGCAGTTCTTC. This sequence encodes CASSQEGGPAYNEQFF.

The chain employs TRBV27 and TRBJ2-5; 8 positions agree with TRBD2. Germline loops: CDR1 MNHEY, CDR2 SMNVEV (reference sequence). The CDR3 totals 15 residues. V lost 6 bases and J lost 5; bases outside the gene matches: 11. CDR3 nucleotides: TGTGCCAGCAGCACAAGCGGGGGCCGTGTCGAGACCCAGTACTTC. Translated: CASSTSGGRVETQYF.

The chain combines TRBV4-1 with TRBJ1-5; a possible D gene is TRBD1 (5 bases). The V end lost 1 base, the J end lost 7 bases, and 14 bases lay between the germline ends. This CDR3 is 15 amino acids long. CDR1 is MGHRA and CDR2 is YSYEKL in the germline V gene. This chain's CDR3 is CASSQVVGPGQPQHF. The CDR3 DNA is TGCGCCAGCAGCCAAGTTGTGGGGCCCGGACAGCCCCAGCATTTT.

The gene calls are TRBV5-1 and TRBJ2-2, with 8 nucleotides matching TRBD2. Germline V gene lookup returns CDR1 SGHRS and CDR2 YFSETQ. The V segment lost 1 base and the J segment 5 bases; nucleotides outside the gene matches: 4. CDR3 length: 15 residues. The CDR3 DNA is TGCGCCAGCAGCTTGCGGGGGGGCGCAACCGGGGAGCTGTTTTTT. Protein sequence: CASSLRGGATGELFF.

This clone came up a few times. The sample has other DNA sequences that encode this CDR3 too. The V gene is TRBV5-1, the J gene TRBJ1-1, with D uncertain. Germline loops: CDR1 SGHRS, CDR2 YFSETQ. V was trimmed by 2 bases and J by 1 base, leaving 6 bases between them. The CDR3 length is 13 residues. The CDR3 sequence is CASSFAGNTEAFF. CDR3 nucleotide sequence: TGCGCCAGCAGCTTTGCCGGGAACACTGAAGCTTTCTTT.